Each of the 14 T cell receptor beta chains below was sequenced from the same sample in a study of identical twins. TCRdb redid the calling of the 5' RACE reads with MiXCR, one entry per CDR3 protein. The profile covers 690,000 or so distinct CDR3 sequences, with roughly 6% appearing a single time and roughly 1.8% taken by the ten largest. Sequenced input: naive T cells sorted from blood. The source of these receptors is a man aged 18 to 29 in good health.

The sample holds many counts of this clonotype. The V call is TRBV4-1, the J call TRBJ2-7; 8 nucleotides agree with TRBD1. The germline V gene encodes CDR1 MGHRA and CDR2 YSYEKL. This CDR3 is built from 17 residues. Trimming cost V 7 bases and J 1 base; bases outside gene matches: 15. The CDR3 here is CASKPRTPGQGSYEQYV. CDR3 nucleotide sequence: TGCGCCAGCAAGCCAAGAACTCCAGGACAGGGATCCTACGAGCAGTACGTC.

There are a few counts of this clonotype. The gene calls are TRBV29-1 and TRBJ2-1; D might be TRBD2 (5 bases). Germline values: CDR1 SQVTM, CDR2 ANQGSEA. The CDR3 loop spans 16 amino acids. Trimming removed 6 bases at V and 2 bases at J, with 20 bases between. CDR3 in DNA: TGCAGCGTCGGAGCGGTGGATGGGGTCGCCTACAATGAGCAGTTCTTC. Protein: CSVGAVDGVAYNEQFF.

This chain uses TRBV7-8 with TRBJ1-5; D perhaps matches TRBD1 (6 bases). The germline CDR1 and CDR2 sequences are SGHVS and FQNEAQ. This CDR3 spans 20 amino acids. V was pared by 3 bases and J by 2 bases, with 26 bases between. In DNA, the CDR3 is TGTGCCAGCAGCTTCCGAAGGATGACCGGGACAACCATAGGCAATCAGCCCCAGCATTTT. Translating it yields CASSFRRMTGTTIGNQPQHF.

This clonotype showed up many times. V and J are TRBV20-1 and TRBJ2-5, with 8 positions matching TRBD1. This CDR3 is built from 12 residues. Germline CDR1 and CDR2: DFQATT and SNEGSKA (reference sequence). V lost 4 bases, J lost 3 bases, and 1 base stayed unmatched. CDR3 sequence (DNA): TGCAGTGCTATGGACAGGGAAGAGACCCAGTACTTC. This translates into CSAMDREETQYF.

The CDR3 bases are TGTGCCACCAGTGATTTGCCCGGTGGTCGAGGGAGAGATACGCAGTATTTT. Translating gives CATSDLPGGRGRDTQYF. This chain uses TRBV24-1 with TRBJ2-3; D is possibly TRBD2 (5 bases). Germline CDR1 and CDR2: KGHDR and SFDVKD. V lost 0 bases to trimming and J lost 5 bases, with 17 bases between them. The CDR3 length is 17 residues.

This clonotype has just a few counts. The chain is built from TRBV7-7 and TRBJ2-1, with 7 positions matching TRBD2. CDR1 and CDR2 from the germline V gene are SSHAT and FNYEAQ (reference sequence). Losses at the gene ends were 5 bases for V and 4 bases for J; bases not matched to a gene: 11. This CDR3 region has 16 residues. CDR3 protein: CASSPHSGGLYNEQFF. CDR3 DNA sequence: TGTGCCAGCAGCCCTCACTCGGGAGGACTTTACAATGAGCAGTTCTTC.

This clonotype was detected ten times or more. V is TRBV4-1 and J is TRBJ2-1; possible D gene TRBD2, 6 bases. This CDR3 is built from 15 residues. V lost 6 bases and J lost 3, with 15 bases in between. The germline V gene encodes CDR1 MGHRA and CDR2 YSYEKL. The CDR3 spells CASSPGLSIYNEQFF. The DNA for the CDR3 is TGCGCCAGCAGTCCGGGACTTTCGATCTACAATGAGCAGTTCTTC.

This clonotype was seen repeatedly, ten times or more. The gene calls are TRBV29-1 and TRBJ2-1; unclear D gene. The CDR3 sequence is 10 residues long. Germline V lookup: CDR1 SQVTM, CDR2 ANQGSEA. Trimming left V 4 bases short and J 11 bases short, with 9 bases between. The CDR3 bases are TGCAGCGTTGGGCCGAAAAAGCAGTTCTTC. Residues: CSVGPKKQFF.

This clonotype was picked up many times. The chain recombines TRBV5-1 with TRBJ2-1, with D unresolved. Trimming pared 3 bases from V and 8 bases from J, leaving 9 bases between. Per the germline V gene, CDR1 is SGHRS and CDR2 is YFSETQ. CDR3 length equals 12 residues. This CDR3 is CASSYPADEQFF. The CDR3, as DNA: TGCGCCAGCAGCTATCCGGCAGATGAGCAGTTCTTC. Looking up the rest from reference TRBV5-1 and TRBJ2-1 gives the full variable domain: KAGVTQTPRYLIKTRGQQVTLSCSPISGHRSVSWYQQTPGQGLQFLFEYFSETQRNKGNFPGRFSGRQFSNSRSEMNVSTLELGDSALYLCASSYPADEQFFGPGTRLTVL.

This chain joins TRBV18 and TRBJ2-3; D unclear. Looked up from germline, CDR1 is KGHSH and CDR2 is LQKENI. This CDR3 comprises 16 residues. V was shortened by 0 bases and J by 0 bases, with 10 bases between the two germline ends. The CDR3 loop reads CASSPPSGLSTDTQYF. As DNA, the CDR3 is TGTGCCAGCTCACCACCGTCAGGTTTAAGCACAGATACGCAGTATTTT.

Turning to this clonotype: A read error is possible here, since a much larger clone lies one base away. The chain couples TRBV7-6 to TRBJ1-1; D unclear. The CDR3 has 14 amino acids. Germline CDR1 is SGHVS and CDR2 is FNYEAQ. Trimming removed 5 bases from V and 6 bases from J, with 16 bases in between. CDR3 protein: CASSRQADGSEAFF. The CDR3 DNA is TGTGCCAGCAGCCGGCAGGCGGATGGGTCTGAAGCTTTCTTT.

This clonotype was detected many times. The chain uses TRBV12-3 or TRBV12-4 and TRBJ2-5; TRBD1 matches 7 bases. The CDR3 spans 15 residues. V dropped 4 bases and J dropped 2; count of bases not matched to a gene: 7. DNA for the CDR3: TGTGCCAGCAGTTCACAACAGGGGTTTCAAGAGACCCAGTACTTC. This codes for CASSSQQGFQETQYF.

The chain carries TRBV12-3 or TRBV12-4 and TRBJ2-6; TRBD1 might be the D (5 bases). The germline V and J ends were trimmed by 6 bases and 0 bases, with 9 bases remaining between them. This CDR3 comprises 15 residues. The DNA of the CDR3 is TGTGCCAGCAGAAAAACAGGCTCTGGGGCCAACGTCCTGACTTTC. Residues: CASRKTGSGANVLTF.

This clonotype was seen ten or more times. The chain couples TRBV5-1 to TRBJ2-1; D is possibly TRBD2 (5 bases). Germline CDR1 reads SGHRS; CDR2 reads YFSETQ. The CDR3 is 14 amino acids. Trimming cost V 0 bases and J 6 bases, with 10 bases left between them. The CDR3 DNA sequence: TGCGCCAGCAGCTTGGGAGACGGACTCAATGAGCAGTTCTTC. Protein product: CASSLGDGLNEQFF.